Included here is one T cell receptor (beta chain) sequence, with context. This table comes from immunoSEQ multiplex PCR, and its TCRdb copy is limited to in-frame clones, with some not included. The table lists about 89,000 clones, 94% of them singletons, with 0.25% in the top ten. The data stem from a study of technical replicates of blood from a handful of donors. Between the trimmed V and J ends, which lost 3 bases and 2 bases, there was a span of 12 bases. The germline V gene encodes CDR1 MDHEN and CDR2 SYDVKM. The CDR3 has 15 residues. Sequenced: T cells isolated from PBMCs. This sequence joins TRBV28 and TRBJ2-3, with a weak D call TRBD2 (5 bases). The TCR was taken from a human donor in good health. The CDR3: CASSLWENPTDTQYF. The CDR3 region has the DNA TGTGCCAGCAGTTTGTGGGAGAACCCCACAGATACGCAGTATTTT.